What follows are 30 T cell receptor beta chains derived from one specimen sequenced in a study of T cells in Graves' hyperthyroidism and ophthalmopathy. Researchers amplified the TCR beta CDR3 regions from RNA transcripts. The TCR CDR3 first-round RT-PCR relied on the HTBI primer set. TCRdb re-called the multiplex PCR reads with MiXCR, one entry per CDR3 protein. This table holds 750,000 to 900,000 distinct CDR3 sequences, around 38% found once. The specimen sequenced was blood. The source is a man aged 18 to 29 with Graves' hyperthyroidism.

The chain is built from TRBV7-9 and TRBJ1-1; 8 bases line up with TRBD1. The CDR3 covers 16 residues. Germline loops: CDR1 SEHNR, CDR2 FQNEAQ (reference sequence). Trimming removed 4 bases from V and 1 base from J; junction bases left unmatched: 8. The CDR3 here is CASSSYRQGRNTEAFF. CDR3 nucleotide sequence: TGTGCCAGCAGCTCCTATAGACAGGGGAGGAACACTGAAGCTTTCTTT. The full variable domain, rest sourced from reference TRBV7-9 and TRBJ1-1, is DTGVSQNPRHKITKRGQNVTFRCDPISEHNRLYWYRQTLGQGPEFLTYFQNEAQLEKSRLLSDRFSAERPKGSFSTLEIQRTEQGDSAMYLCASSSYRQGRNTEAFFGQGTRLTVV.

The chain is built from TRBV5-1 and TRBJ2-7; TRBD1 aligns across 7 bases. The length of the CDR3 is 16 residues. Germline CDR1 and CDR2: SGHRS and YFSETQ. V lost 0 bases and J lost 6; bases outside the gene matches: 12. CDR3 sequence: CASSLAGTAGLVEQYF. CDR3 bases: TGCGCCAGCAGCTTGGCCGGGACAGCCGGATTAGTCGAGCAGTACTTC.

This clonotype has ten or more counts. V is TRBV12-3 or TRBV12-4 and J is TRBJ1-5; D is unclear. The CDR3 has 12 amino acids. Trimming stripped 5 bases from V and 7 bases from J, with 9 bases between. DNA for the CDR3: TGTGCCAGCAGTCCCGTTGGGCAGCCCCAGCATTTT. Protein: CASSPVGQPQHF.

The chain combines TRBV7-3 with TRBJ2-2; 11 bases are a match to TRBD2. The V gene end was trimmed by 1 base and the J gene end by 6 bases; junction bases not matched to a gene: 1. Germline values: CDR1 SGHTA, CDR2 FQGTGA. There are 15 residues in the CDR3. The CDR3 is CASSLIAGGAGELFF. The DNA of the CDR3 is TGTGCCAGCAGCTTAATAGCGGGAGGGGCCGGGGAGCTGTTTTTT.

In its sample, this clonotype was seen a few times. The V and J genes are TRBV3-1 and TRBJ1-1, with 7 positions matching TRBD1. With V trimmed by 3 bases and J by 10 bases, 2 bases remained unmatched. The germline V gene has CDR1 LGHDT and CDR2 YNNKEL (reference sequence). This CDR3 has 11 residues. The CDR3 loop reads CASSQTGSAFF. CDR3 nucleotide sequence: TGTGCCAGCAGCCAGACAGGGTCAGCTTTCTTT. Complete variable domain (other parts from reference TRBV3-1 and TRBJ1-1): DTAVSQTPKYLVTQMGNDKSIKCEQNLGHDTMYWYKQDSKKFLKIMFSYNNKELIINETVPNRFSPKSPDKAHLNLHINSLELGDSAVYFCASSQTGSAFFGQGTRLTVV.

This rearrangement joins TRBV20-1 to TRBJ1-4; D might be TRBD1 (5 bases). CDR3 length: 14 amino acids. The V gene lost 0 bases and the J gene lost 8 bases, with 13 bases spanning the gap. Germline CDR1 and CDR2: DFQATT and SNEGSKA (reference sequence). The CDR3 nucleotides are TGCAGTGCTAGAGATTTTGGCCGGGACGAAAAACTGTTTTTT. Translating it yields CSARDFGRDEKLFF.

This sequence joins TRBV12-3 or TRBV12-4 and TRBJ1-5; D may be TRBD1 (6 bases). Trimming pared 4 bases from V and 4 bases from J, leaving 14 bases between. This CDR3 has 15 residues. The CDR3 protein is CASSSEQGANQPQHF. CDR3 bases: TGTGCCAGCAGTTCTGAACAGGGAGCTAATCAGCCCCAGCATTTT.

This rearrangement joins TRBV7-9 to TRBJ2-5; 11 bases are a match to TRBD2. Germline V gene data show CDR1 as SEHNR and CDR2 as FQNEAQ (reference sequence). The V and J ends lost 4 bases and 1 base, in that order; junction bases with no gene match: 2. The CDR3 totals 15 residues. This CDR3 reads CASSSGTSGQETQYF. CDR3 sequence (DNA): TGTGCCAGCAGCTCTGGGACTAGCGGCCAAGAGACCCAGTACTTC.

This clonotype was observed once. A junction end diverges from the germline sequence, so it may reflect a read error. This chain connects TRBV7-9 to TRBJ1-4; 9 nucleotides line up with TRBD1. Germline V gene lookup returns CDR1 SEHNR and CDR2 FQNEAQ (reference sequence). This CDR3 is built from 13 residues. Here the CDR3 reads CVSSSDRGEKLFF. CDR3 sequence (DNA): TGCGTCAGCAGCTCCGACAGGGGGGAAAAACTGTTTTTT.

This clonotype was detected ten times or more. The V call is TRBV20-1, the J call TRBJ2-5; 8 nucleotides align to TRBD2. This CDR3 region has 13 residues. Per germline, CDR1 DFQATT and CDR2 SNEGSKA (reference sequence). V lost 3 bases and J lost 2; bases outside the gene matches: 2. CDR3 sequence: CSASGTRQETQYF. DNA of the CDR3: TGCAGTGCTAGTGGGACTAGGCAAGAGACCCAGTACTTC.

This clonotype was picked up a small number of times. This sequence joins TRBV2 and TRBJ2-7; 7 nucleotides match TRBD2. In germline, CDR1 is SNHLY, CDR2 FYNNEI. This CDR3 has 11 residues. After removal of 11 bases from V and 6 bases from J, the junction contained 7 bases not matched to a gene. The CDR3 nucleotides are TGTGCCCCGCGCGGGGGACTCGAGCAGTACTTC. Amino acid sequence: CAPRGGLEQYF.

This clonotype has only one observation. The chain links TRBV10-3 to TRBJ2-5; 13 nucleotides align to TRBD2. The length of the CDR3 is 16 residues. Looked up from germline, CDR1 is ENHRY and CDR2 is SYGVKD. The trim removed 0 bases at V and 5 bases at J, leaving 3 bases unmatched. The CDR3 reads CAISESGTSGIETQYF. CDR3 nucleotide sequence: TGTGCCATCAGTGAGTCCGGGACTAGCGGGATTGAGACCCAGTACTTC.

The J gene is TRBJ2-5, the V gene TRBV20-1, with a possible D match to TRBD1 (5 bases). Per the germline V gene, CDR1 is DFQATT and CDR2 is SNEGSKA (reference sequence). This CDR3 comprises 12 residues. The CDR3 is CSVSNGAETQYF. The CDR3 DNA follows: TGCAGCGTTAGTAATGGGGCAGAGACCCAGTACTTC.

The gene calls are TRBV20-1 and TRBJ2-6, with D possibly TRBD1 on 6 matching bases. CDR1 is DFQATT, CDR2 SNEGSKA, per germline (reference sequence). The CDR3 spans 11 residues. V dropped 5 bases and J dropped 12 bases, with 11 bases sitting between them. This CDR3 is CSAPTGPVLTF. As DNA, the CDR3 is TGCAGTGCTCCTACAGGGCCCGTCCTGACTTTC.

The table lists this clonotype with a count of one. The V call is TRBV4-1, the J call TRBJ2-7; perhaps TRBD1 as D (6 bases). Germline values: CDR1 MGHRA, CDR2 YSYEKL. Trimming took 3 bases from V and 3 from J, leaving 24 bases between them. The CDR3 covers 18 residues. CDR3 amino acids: CASSQWRQPGQALYEQYF. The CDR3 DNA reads TGCGCCAGCAGCCAGTGGAGGCAACCGGGACAAGCTCTCTACGAGCAGTACTTC.

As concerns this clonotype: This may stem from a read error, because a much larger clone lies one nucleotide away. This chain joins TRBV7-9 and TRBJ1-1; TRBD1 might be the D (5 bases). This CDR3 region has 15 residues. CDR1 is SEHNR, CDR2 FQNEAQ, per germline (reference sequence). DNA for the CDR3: TGTGCCAGCAGTTCCCAGGGAGGGGCCACCACTGAAGCTTCCTTT. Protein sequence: CASSSQGGATTEASF.

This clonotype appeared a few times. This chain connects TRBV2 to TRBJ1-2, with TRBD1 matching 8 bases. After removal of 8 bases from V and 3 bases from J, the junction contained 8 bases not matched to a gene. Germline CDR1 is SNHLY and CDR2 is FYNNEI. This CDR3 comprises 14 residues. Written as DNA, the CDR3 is TGTGCCAGCGGGCGGACAGGGATCGACTATGGCTACACCTTC. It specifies CASGRTGIDYGYTF.

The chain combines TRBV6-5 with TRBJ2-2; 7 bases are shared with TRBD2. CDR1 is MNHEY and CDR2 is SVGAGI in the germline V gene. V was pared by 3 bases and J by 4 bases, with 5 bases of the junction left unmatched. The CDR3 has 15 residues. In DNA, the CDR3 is TGTGCCAGCAGTTATCTAGCGGTTGGCACCGGGGAGCTGTTTTTT. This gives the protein CASSYLAVGTGELFF.

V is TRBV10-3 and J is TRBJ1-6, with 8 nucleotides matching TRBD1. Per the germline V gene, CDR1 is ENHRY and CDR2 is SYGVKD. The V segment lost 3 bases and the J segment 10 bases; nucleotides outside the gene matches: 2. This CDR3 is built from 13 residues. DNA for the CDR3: TGTGCCATCAGTGATGACAGGGGCTCACCCCTCCACTTT. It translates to CAISDDRGSPLHF.

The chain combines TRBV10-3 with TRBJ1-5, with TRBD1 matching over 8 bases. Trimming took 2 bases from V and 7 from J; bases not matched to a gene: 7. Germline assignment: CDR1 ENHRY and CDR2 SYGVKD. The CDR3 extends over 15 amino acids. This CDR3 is CAISETQTGEQPQHF. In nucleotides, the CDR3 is TGTGCCATCAGTGAGACCCAGACAGGGGAACAGCCCCAGCATTTT.

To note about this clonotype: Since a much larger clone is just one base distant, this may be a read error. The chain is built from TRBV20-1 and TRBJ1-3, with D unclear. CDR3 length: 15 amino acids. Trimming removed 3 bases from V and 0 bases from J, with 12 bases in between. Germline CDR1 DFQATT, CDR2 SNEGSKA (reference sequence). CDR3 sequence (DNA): TGCAGTGCTAGCGAGGCGGCGAGCTCTGGAAACACCATATATTTT. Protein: CSASEAASSGNTIYF.

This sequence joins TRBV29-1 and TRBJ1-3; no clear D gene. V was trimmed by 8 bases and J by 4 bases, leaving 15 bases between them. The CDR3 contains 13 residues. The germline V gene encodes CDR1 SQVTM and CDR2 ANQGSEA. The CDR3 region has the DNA TGCAGCAAGTATAGCGACGGAGGAAACACCATATATTTT. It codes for CSKYSDGGNTIYF.

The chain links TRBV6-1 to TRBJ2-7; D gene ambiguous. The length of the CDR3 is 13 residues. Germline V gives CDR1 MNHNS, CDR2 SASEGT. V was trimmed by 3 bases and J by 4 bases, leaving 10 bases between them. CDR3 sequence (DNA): TGTGCCAGCAGTGAGGCCCCAATATACGAGCAGTACTTC. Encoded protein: CASSEAPIYEQYF.

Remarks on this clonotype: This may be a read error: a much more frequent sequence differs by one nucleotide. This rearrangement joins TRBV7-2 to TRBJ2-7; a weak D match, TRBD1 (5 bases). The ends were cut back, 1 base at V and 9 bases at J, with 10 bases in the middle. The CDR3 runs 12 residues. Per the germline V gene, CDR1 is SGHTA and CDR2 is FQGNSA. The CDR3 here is CASSLDGHGQYF. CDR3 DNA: TGTGCCAGCAGCTTAGACGGACACGGGCAGTACTTC.

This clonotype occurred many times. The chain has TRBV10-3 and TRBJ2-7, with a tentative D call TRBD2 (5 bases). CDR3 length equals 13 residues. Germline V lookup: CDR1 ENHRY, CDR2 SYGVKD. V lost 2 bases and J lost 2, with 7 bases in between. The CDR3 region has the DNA TGTGCCATCAGTGAGCACGGGACCTACGAGCAGTACTTC. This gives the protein CAISEHGTYEQYF.

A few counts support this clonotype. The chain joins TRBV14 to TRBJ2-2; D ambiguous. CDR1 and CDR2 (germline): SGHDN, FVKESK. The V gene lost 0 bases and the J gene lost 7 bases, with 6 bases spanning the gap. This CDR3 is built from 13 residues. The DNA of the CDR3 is TGTGCCAGCAGCCAAGATCGGGTCGGGGAGCTGTTTTTT. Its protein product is CASSQDRVGELFF.

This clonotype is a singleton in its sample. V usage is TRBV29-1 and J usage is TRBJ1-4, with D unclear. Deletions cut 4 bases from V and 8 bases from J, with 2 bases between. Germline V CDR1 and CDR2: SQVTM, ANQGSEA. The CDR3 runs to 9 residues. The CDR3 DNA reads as TGCAGCGTTGGGGAAAAACTGTTTTTT. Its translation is CSVGEKLFF.

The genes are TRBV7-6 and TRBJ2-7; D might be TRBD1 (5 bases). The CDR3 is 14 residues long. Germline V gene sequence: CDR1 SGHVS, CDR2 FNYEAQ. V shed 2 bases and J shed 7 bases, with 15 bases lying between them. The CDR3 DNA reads TGTGCCAGCAGCTTACAGGGCGGCCACAATGAGCAGTACTTC. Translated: CASSLQGGHNEQYF. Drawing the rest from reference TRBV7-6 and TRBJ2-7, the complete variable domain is GAGVSQSPRYKVTKRGQDVALRCDPISGHVSLYWYRQALGQGPEFLTYFNYEAQQDKSGLPNDRFSAERPEGSISTLTIQRTEQRDSAMYRCASSLQGGHNEQYFGPGTRLTVT.

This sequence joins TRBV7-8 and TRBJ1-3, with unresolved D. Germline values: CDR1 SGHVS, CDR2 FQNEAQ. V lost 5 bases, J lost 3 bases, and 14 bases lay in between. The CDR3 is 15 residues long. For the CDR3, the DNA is TGTGCCAGCAGCGTAGTCATGGGATATGGAAACACCATATATTTT. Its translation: CASSVVMGYGNTIYF.

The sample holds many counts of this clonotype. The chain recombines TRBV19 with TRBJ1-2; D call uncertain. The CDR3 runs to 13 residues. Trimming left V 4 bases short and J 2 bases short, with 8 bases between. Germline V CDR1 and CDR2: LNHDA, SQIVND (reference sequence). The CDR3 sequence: CASSRRANYGYTF. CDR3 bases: TGTGCCAGTAGTAGAAGGGCCAACTATGGCTACACCTTC.